This TCR beta chain was captured by sequencing in a study of blood T cells in healthy people across ages. The CDR3 length is 17 residues. V lost 2 bases to trimming and J lost 0 bases, with 13 bases between them. This clonotype was recorded a few times. Alongside a J-beta primer mix, a sample-barcoded 5' primer served in a second PCR lasting about 7 to 12 cycles. TCRdb reanalysed the 5' RACE reads using MiXCR and keeps one entry per CDR3 protein. This sample has about 1.1 million distinct CDR3 sequences, with around two fifths found just once. The chain has TRBV12-3 or TRBV12-4 and TRBJ1-4, with D uncertain. The source material was blood. The source is a young man in good health. CDR3 loop: CASSLTGRGATNEKLFF. The CDR3 DNA reads TGTGCCAGCAGTTTAACTGGTCGGGGTGCAACTAATGAAAAACTGTTTTTT.